A single sample is the source of the 19 T cell receptor beta chains below, sequenced in a study of T cell changes during pregnancy in multiple sclerosis. Sequencing used immunoSEQ multiplex PCR; TCRdb keeps in-frame clones, though not all of them. This sample has over 85,000 clones, with 90% found just once. The specimen comprised peripheral blood, sampled in the second trimester of pregnancy. Receptors originate from a female donor in good health, enrolled as a control in a pregnancy study.

The chain joins TRBV5-1 to TRBJ2-3; D gene uncertain. CDR1 SGHRS and CDR2 YFSETQ come from the germline V gene. The CDR3 extends over 13 amino acids. V was cut by 4 bases and J by 4 bases, with 10 bases left in between. The CDR3 region is CASSLGSADTQYF. For the CDR3, the DNA is TGCGCCAGCAGCCTCGGGTCGGCAGATACGCAGTATTTT.

This chain connects TRBV15 to TRBJ1-5, with unresolved D. Germline V CDR1 and CDR2: LNHNV, YYDKDF (reference sequence). The V end lost 5 bases, the J end lost 5 bases, and 16 bases lay between the germline ends. The CDR3 is made up of 15 amino acids. The CDR3 bases are TGTGCCACCAGCCCCTTTCCGGGGTTGGATCAGCCCCAGCATTTT. The encoded protein is CATSPFPGLDQPQHF.

V gene TRBV7-9 combines with J gene TRBJ2-3; 7 bases align to TRBD1. The germline V gene encodes CDR1 SEHNR and CDR2 FQNEAQ (reference sequence). The CDR3 has 11 amino acids. V lost 4 bases, J lost 11 bases, and 3 bases stayed unmatched. CDR3 in DNA: TGTGCCAGCAGCTCACAGGGGATGCAGTATTTT. It specifies CASSSQGMQYF.

This sequence joins TRBV4-3 and TRBJ1-1; D gene unclear. Germline V gene lookup returns CDR1 LGHNA and CDR2 YSLEER. This CDR3 has 16 residues. Trimming pared 0 bases from V and 0 bases from J, leaving 11 bases between. CDR3 nucleotide sequence: TGCGCCAGCAGCCAAGATCTTGTCAGCGTGAACACTGAAGCTTTCTTT. It translates to CASSQDLVSVNTEAFF.

The rearrangement links TRBV2 to TRBJ2-7, with 8 nucleotides matching TRBD2. The CDR3 has 14 residues. V trimming: 4 bases; J trimming: 3 bases; junction bases outside the gene matches: 5. Germline V gives CDR1 SNHLY, CDR2 FYNNEI. DNA for the CDR3: TGTGCCAGCAGTGTACGGCTAGCGGGCTACGAGCAGTACTTC. This translates into CASSVRLAGYEQYF.

The gene calls are TRBV19 and TRBJ2-1; D is undetermined. This CDR3 contains 13 residues. Trimming left V 1 base short and J 3 bases short, with 4 bases between. Germline V lookup: CDR1 LNHDA, CDR2 SQIVND (reference sequence). The CDR3 DNA reads as TGTGCCAGTAGTATAGCCAGCTACAATGAGCAGTTCTTC. It yields the protein CASSIASYNEQFF.

This chain joins TRBV2 and TRBJ2-7, with TRBD2 as a possible D gene (5 bases). V was trimmed by 6 bases and J by 3 bases, leaving 21 bases between them. From germline, CDR1 is SNHLY and CDR2 FYNNEI. The length of the CDR3 is 16 residues. In DNA, the CDR3 is TGTGCCAGCAGACTTCCCAAGACGACTATGCTCTACGAGCAGTACTTC. This codes for CASRLPKTTMLYEQYF.

This chain links TRBV2 with TRBJ1-1; a possible D gene is TRBD1 (5 bases). Looked up from germline, CDR1 is SNHLY and CDR2 is FYNNEI. V was pared by 3 bases and J by 0 bases, with 8 bases between. The CDR3 is 14 residues long. CDR3 sequence reads: CASSEGLLNTEAFF. The CDR3 DNA is TGTGCCAGCAGTGAGGGGCTCTTGAACACTGAAGCTTTCTTT.

The chain links TRBV14 to TRBJ1-2, with 9 nucleotides matching TRBD1. Germline V gene data show CDR1 as SGHDN and CDR2 as FVKESK. V trimming: 3 bases; J trimming: 2 bases; junction bases outside the gene matches: 4. There are 15 residues in the CDR3. The chain's CDR3 is CASSHPGQGNYGYTF. The CDR3 DNA reads as TGTGCCAGCAGCCACCCGGGACAGGGCAACTATGGCTACACCTTC.

The chain uses TRBV7-8 and TRBJ2-5; 11 bases are a match to TRBD2. CDR1 is SGHVS, CDR2 FQNEAQ, per germline. After removal of 4 bases from V and 4 bases from J, the junction contained 11 bases not matched to a gene. This CDR3 comprises 17 residues. The CDR3 bases are TGTGCCAGCAGCTCTATAGCGGGGGGGCCGTCGGGAGAGACCCAGTACTTC. This encodes CASSSIAGGPSGETQYF.

The V call is TRBV7-9, the J call TRBJ1-5; 8 nucleotides line up with TRBD1. Germline CDR1 SEHNR, CDR2 FQNEAQ (reference sequence). V lost 5 bases and J lost 7; bases outside the gene matches: 7. The CDR3 is 14 amino acids. The CDR3 DNA is TGTGCCAGCAGCCCAGACAGGGGCGGGCAGCCCCAGCATTTT. This encodes CASSPDRGGQPQHF.

The chain combines TRBV5-1 with TRBJ2-3, with TRBD1 matching 8 bases. The CDR3 is made up of 14 amino acids. The germline CDR1 and CDR2 sequences are SGHRS and YFSETQ. Trimming cost V 6 bases and J 0 bases; bases outside gene matches: 3. As DNA, the CDR3 is TGCGCCAGCACCCAGGGGGCGAGCACAGATACGCAGTATTTT. Protein: CASTQGASTDTQYF.

This rearrangement joins TRBV15 to TRBJ2-5, with 7 bases fitting TRBD2. The J segment lost 4 bases and the V segment lost 2 bases, leaving 13 bases of the junction unmatched. Per the germline V gene, CDR1 is LNHNV and CDR2 is YYDKDF (reference sequence). This CDR3 contains 17 residues. In DNA, the CDR3 is TGTGCCACCAGCAGATCAGACCGCGGCGGGGAGGGAGAGACCCAGTACTTC. Amino acid sequence: CATSRSDRGGEGETQYF. The full variable domain, completed using reference TRBV15 and TRBJ2-5, is DAMVIQNPRYQVTQFGKPVTLSCSQTLNHNVMYWYQQKSSQAPKLLFHYYDKDFNNEADTPDNFQSRRPNTSFCFLDIRSPGLGDTAMYLCATSRSDRGGEGETQYFGPGTRLLVL.

V usage is TRBV30 and J usage is TRBJ1-3, with D hard to call. The CDR3 runs to 14 residues. V dropped 3 bases and J dropped 2 bases, with 11 bases sitting between them. Germline V lookup: CDR1 GTSNPN, CDR2 SVGIG (reference sequence). The CDR3 protein is CAWRGRQPGNTIYF. CDR3 bases: TGTGCCTGGAGGGGCAGGCAACCTGGAAACACCATATATTTT.

J is TRBJ1-2 and V is TRBV4-2, with a tentative D call TRBD1 (5 bases). Germline values: CDR1 LGHNA, CDR2 YNFKEQ. The CDR3 runs 15 residues. Trimming took off 0 bases at V and 2 bases at J, with 10 bases between the two ends. CDR3 residues: CASSQEGTINYGYTF. The CDR3 DNA reads TGTGCCAGCAGCCAAGAGGGGACTATAAACTATGGCTACACCTTC.

V usage is TRBV19 and J usage is TRBJ1-5; the D is unclear. Trimming pared 1 base from V and 0 bases from J, leaving 7 bases between. There are 15 residues in the CDR3. CDR1 is LNHDA, CDR2 SQIVND, per germline (reference sequence). The CDR3 reads CASSIGRYSNQPQHF. Here the CDR3 DNA reads TGTGCCAGTAGTATAGGGCGGTATAGCAATCAGCCCCAGCATTTT.

The chain is built from TRBV6-6 and TRBJ1-2; unclear D gene. The V gene lost 2 bases and the J gene lost 1 base, with 5 bases spanning the gap. Germline V lookup: CDR1 MNHNY, CDR2 SVGAGI (reference sequence). CDR3 length equals 13 residues. The CDR3 DNA sequence: TGTGCCAGCAGTTACACAGATAACTATGGCTACACCTTC. Encoded protein: CASSYTDNYGYTF.

This clone was recorded a few times. The DNA of the CDR3 is TGTGCCAGCAGTTACGAGGGGACAGGGGGCAGGGATACGCAGTATTTT. Amino acid sequence: CASSYEGTGGRDTQYF. The chain links TRBV6-5 to TRBJ2-3; 12 positions agree with TRBD1. J lost 6 bases, V lost 2 bases, and 6 bases had no gene match. The CDR3 covers 16 residues. Per germline, CDR1 MNHEY and CDR2 SVGAGI.

The genes are TRBV18 and TRBJ1-2; D remains ambiguous. CDR1 is KGHSH, CDR2 LQKENI, per germline. The V and J ends lost 4 bases and 2 bases respectively, with 11 bases between them. The CDR3 extends over 14 amino acids. The DNA for the CDR3 is TGTGCCAGCTCACTCGGACGGGAAAACTATGGCTACACCTTC. It specifies CASSLGRENYGYTF.